This T cell receptor (beta chain) was sequenced in a study of spatial heterogeneity in lung cancer. For the study at large: Fewer alpha-chain than beta-chain sequences were consistently detected. Across the raw uncorrected reads, a unique TCR and UMI combination was observed, on average, more than ten times.

Carried by each TCR cDNA molecule was a unique molecular identifier. TCRdb reanalysed the 5' RACE reads using MiXCR and keeps one entry per CDR3 protein. The sample records about 12,000 distinct CDR3 sequences, roughly 6.2% being singletons. This clonotype ranks as medium-sized. Little can be read into the size of this beta chain, an off-target read in a library designed for alpha chains. Trimming cost V 6 bases and J 3 bases; bases outside gene matches: 11. Germline CDR1 and CDR2: DFQATT and SNEGSKA (reference sequence). The CDR3 sequence is 15 residues long. Time point defined: sample taken at primary tumor resection. Unsorted samples of tumor, nontumor lung or frozen PBMC had their whole RNA sequenced.

This receptor was taken from a male donor with early-stage non-small cell lung cancer. This chain links TRBV20-1 with TRBJ1-1, with 9 bases lining up with TRBD1. Material: normal lung tissue next to the tumor, obtained at surgery. The CDR3 region has the DNA TGCAGTGCAGACAGTTACCGGGACAGGGACACTGAAGCTTTCTTT. It specifies CSADSYRDRDTEAFF.